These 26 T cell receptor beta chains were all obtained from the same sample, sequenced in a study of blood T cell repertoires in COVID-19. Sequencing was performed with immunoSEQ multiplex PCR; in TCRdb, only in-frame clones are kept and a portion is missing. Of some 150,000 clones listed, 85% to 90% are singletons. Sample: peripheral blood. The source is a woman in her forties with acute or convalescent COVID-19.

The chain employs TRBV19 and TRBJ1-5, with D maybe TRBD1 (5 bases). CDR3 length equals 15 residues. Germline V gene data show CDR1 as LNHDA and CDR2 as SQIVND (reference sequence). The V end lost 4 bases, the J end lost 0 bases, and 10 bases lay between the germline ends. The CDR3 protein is CASSNIQVSNQPQHF. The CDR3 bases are TGTGCCAGTAGTAATATACAGGTTAGCAATCAGCCCCAGCATTTT. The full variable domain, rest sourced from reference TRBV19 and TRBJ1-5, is DGGITQSPKYLFRKEGQNVTLSCEQNLNHDAMYWYRQDPGQGLRLIYYSQIVNDFQKGDIAEGYSVSREKKESFPLTVTSAQKNPTAFYLCASSNIQVSNQPQHFGDGTRLSIL.

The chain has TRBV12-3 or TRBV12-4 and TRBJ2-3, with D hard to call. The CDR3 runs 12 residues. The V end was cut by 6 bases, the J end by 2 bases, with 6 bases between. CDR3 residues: CASSSVTDTQYF. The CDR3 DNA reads TGTGCCAGCAGCTCCGTCACAGATACGCAGTATTTT.

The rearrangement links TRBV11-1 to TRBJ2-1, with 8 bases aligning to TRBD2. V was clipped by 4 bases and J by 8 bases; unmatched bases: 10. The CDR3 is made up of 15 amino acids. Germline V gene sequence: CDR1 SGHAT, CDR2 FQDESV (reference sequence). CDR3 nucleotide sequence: TGTGCCAGCAGCTCCCGGGAGGGGGTTAGGGATGAGCAGTTCTTC. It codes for CASSSREGVRDEQFF.

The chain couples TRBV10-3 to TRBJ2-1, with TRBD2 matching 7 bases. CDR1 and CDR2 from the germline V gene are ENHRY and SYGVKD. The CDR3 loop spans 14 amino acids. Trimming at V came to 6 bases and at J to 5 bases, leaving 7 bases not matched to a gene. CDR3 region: CAISLADSNNEQFF. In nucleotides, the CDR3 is TGTGCCATCAGCCTAGCGGATTCAAACAATGAGCAGTTCTTC.

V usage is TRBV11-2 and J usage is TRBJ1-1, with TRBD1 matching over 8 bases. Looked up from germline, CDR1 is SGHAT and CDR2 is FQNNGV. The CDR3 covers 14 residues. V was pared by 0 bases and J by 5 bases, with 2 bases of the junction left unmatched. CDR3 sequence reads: CASSLEQGDTEAFF. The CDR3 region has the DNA TGTGCCAGCAGCTTAGAACAGGGGGATACTGAAGCTTTCTTT. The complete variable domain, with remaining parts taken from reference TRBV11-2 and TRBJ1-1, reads EAGVAQSPRYKIIEKRQSVAFWCNPISGHATLYWYQQILGQGPKLLIQFQNNGVVDDSQLPKDRFSAERLKGVDSTLKIQPAKLEDSAVYLCASSLEQGDTEAFFGQGTRLTVV.

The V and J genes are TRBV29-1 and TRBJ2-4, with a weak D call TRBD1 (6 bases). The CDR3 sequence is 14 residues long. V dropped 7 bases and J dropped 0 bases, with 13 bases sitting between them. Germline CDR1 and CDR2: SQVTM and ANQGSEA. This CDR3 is CSARGKLAKNIQYF. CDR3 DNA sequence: TGCAGCGCGAGGGGGAAACTAGCCAAAAACATTCAGTACTTC.

Here the CDR3 DNA reads TGTGCCAGCAGTGTAGAAGGAGGGTCCCTCATTCGGTCCAGTTCCTACGAGCAGTACTTC. This encodes CASSVEGGSLIRSSSYEQYF. The rearrangement joins TRBV2 to TRBJ2-7; weak D call: TRBD2 (6 bases). The CDR3 sequence is 20 residues long. The germline CDR1 and CDR2 sequences are SNHLY and FYNNEI. V lost 4 bases to trimming and J lost 1 base, with 29 bases between them.

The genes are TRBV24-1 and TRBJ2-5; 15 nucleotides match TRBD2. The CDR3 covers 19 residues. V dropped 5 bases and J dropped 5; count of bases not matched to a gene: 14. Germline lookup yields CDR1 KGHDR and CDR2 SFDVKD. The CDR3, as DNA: TGTGCCACCAGTGTCGGTGGGGGACTAGCGGGAGGCTTAGTGGAGACCCAGTACTTC. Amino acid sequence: CATSVGGGLAGGLVETQYF.

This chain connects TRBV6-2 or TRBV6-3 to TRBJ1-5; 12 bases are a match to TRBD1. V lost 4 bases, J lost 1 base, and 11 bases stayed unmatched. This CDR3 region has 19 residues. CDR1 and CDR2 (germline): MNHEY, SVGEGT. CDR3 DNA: TGTGCCAGCAGTTTCTCCCGGGACAGGGGGCGTAACAGCAATCAGCCCCAGCATTTT. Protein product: CASSFSRDRGRNSNQPQHF.

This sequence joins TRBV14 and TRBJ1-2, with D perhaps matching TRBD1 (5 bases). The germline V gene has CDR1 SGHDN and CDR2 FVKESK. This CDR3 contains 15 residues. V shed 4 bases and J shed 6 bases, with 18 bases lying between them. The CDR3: CASSPSGLKTDGYTF. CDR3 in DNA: TGTGCCAGCAGCCCGTCGGGACTGAAGACGGATGGCTACACCTTC.

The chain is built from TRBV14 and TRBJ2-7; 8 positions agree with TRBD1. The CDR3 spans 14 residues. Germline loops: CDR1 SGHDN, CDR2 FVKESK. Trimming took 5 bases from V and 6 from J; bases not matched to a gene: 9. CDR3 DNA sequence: TGTGCCAGCAGCGACGGACAGGGCCGGAGCGAGCAGTACTTC. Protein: CASSDGQGRSEQYF. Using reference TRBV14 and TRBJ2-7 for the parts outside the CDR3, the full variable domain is EAGVTQFPSHSVIEKGQTVTLRCDPISGHDNLYWYRRVMGKEIKFLLHFVKESKQDESGMPNNRFLAERTGGTYSTLKVQPAELEDSGVYFCASSDGQGRSEQYFGPGTRLTVT.

The CDR3 loop is CASSPVQGPGELFF. The CDR3 nucleotides read TGTGCCAGCTCACCAGTACAGGGACCCGGGGAGCTGTTTTTT. The chain combines TRBV18 with TRBJ2-2; maybe TRBD1 (6 bases). The V end lost 2 bases, the J end lost 6 bases, and 10 bases lay between the germline ends. CDR1 and CDR2 from the germline V gene are KGHSH and LQKENI. The CDR3 extends over 14 amino acids. Full variable domain (missing parts from reference TRBV18 and TRBJ2-2): NAGVMQNPRHLVRRRGQEARLRCSPMKGHSHVYWYRQLPEEGLKFMVYLQKENIIDESGMPKERFSAEFPKEGPSILRIQQVVRGDSAAYFCASSPVQGPGELFFGEGSRLTVL.

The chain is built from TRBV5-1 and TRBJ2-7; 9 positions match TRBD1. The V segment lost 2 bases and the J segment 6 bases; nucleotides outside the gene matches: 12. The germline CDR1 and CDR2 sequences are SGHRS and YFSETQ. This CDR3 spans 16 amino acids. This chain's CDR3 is CASSLQGANHPSEQYF. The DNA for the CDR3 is TGCGCCAGCAGCTTACAGGGGGCGAACCACCCCTCCGAGCAGTACTTC.

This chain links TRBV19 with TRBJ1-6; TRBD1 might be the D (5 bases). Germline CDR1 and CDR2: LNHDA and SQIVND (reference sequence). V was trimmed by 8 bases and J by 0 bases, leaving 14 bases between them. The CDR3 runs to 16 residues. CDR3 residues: CASAGLRSSYNSPLHF. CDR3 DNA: TGTGCCAGTGCGGGACTGAGGAGCTCCTATAATTCACCCCTCCACTTT.

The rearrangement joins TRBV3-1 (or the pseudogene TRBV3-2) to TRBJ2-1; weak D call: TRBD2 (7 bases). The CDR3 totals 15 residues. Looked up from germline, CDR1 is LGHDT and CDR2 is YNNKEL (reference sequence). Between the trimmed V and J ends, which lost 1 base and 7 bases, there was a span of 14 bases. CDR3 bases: TGTGCCAGCAGCCAAGCGGGGGGCAATAGGAATGAGCAGTTCTTC. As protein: CASSQAGGNRNEQFF.

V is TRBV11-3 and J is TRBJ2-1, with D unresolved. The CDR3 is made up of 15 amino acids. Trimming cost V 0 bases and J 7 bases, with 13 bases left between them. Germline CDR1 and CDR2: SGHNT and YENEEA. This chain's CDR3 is CASSLDQVGQNEQFF. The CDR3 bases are TGTGCCAGCAGCTTAGATCAAGTGGGCCAGAATGAGCAGTTCTTC.

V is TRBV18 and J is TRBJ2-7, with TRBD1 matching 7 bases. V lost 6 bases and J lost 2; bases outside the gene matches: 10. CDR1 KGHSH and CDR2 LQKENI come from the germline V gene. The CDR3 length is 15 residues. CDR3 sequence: CASSQTGTDPYEQYF. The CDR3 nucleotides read TGTGCCAGCTCGCAGACCGGGACAGATCCCTACGAGCAGTACTTC.

The CDR3, as DNA: TGTGCCAGCAGCGCCCTTGAAGGGGGGGACACCGGGGAGCTGTTTTTT. Translating it yields CASSALEGGDTGELFF. The rearrangement joins TRBV4-2 to TRBJ2-2; weak D call: TRBD2 (7 bases). V gave up 5 bases and J gave up 3 bases, with 16 bases separating them. The germline V gene encodes CDR1 LGHNA and CDR2 YNFKEQ. The CDR3 is 16 residues long.

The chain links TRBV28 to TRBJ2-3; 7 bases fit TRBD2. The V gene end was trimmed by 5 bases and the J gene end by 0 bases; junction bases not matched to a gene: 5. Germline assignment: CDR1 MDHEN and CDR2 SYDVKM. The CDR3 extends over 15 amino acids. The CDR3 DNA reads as TGTGCCAGCAGTAAAAGCGGGACCAGCACAGATACGCAGTATTTT. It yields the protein CASSKSGTSTDTQYF.

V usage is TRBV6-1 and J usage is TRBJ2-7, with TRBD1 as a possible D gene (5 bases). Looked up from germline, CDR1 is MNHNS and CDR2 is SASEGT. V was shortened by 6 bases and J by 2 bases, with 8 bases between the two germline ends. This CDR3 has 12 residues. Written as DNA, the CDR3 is TGTGCCAGCAGACAGACAGCCTACGAGCAGTACTTC. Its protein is CASRQTAYEQYF.

The CDR3 nucleotides are TGTGCCAGTCAGAGCGGGAGGACCCTCAATGAGCAGTTCTTC. It translates to CASQSGRTLNEQFF. This chain uses TRBV6-5 with TRBJ2-1; TRBD2 aligns across 9 bases. This CDR3 is built from 14 residues. CDR1 MNHEY and CDR2 SVGAGI come from the germline V gene. The junction had 9 bases not matched to a gene; V was cut back by 9 bases and J by 6 bases.

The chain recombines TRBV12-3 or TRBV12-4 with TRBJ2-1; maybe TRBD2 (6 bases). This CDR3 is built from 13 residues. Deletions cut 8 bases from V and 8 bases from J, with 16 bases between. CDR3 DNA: TGTGCCAGCGGCCGGATTACTAGCCATGAGCAGTTCTTC. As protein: CASGRITSHEQFF.

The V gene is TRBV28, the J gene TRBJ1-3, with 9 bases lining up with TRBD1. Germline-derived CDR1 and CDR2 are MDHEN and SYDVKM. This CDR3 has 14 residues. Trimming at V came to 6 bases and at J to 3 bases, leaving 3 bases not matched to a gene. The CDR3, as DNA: TGTGCCAGCAGACAGGGGGCTCTTGGAAACACCATATATTTT. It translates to CASRQGALGNTIYF.

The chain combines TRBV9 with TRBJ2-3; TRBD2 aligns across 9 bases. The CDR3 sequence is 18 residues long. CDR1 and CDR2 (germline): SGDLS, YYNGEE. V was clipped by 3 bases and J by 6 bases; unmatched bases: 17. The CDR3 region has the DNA TGTGCCAGCAGCGCTCGTGTGGGGATAGCGGGAGTCGACGATACGCAGTATTTT. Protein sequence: CASSARVGIAGVDDTQYF.

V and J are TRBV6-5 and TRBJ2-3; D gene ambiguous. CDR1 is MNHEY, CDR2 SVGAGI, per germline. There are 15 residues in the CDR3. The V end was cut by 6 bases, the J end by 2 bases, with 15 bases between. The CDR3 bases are TGTGCCAGCAGCCCCTCCCCGCACTACACAGATACGCAGTATTTT. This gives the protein CASSPSPHYTDTQYF.

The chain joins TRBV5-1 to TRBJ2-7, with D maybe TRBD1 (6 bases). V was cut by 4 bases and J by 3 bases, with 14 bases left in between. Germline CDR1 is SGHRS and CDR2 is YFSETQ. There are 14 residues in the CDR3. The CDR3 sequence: CASSTGQSFYEQYF. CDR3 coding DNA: TGCGCCAGCAGCACAGGACAGAGTTTCTACGAGCAGTACTTC.